The source of this T cell receptor (beta chain) is a study of T cells in Graves' hyperthyroidism and ophthalmopathy. This clonotype occurred many times. The antigen is undetermined. General observations from the study: Stable hyperthyroidism was separated from ophthalmopathy by a model based on 13 V-J features.

The germline V gene encodes CDR1 WNHNN and CDR2 SYGVQD (reference sequence). This CDR3 comprises 14 residues. The V end lost 6 bases, the J end lost 7 bases, and 15 bases lay between the germline ends. Regions amplified from RNA transcripts were the TCR beta CDR3 regions. First-round RT-PCR targeting the TCR CDR3 was performed with the HTBI primer set. TCRdb re-called the multiplex PCR reads with MiXCR, one entry per CDR3 protein. Among 550,000 to 700,000 distinct CDR3 sequences, around 45% were seen once, and the ten largest hold around 20%. This clonotype was obtained from an adult woman with Graves' disease, either hyperthyroidism or ophthalmopathy (not recorded which). The chain employs TRBV10-1 and TRBJ1-4; no definite D call. Sequencing was performed on peripheral blood or thyroid tissue (not recorded which). The chain's CDR3 is CASRDGAYSEKLFF. The CDR3, as DNA: TGCGCCAGCAGGGACGGTGCTTACAGTGAAAAACTGTTTTTT.